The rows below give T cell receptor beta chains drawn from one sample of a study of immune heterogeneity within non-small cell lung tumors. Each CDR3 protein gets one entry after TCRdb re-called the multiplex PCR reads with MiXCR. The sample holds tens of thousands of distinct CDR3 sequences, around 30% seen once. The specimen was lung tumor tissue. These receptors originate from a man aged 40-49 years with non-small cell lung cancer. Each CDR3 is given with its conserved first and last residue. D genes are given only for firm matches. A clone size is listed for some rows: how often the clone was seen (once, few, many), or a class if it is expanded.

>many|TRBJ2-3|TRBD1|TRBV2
CASSDRAVAQYF
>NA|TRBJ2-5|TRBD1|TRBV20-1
CSAEQGAAETQYF
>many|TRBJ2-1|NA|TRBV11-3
CASSLVRQDEQFF
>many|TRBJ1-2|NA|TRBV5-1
CASSLWDRGYTF
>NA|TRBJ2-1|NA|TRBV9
CASSVAPAVNEQFF
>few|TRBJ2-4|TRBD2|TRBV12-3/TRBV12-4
CASSFVTSGRRAKNIQYF
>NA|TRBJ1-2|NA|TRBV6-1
CASSFGTDYGYTF
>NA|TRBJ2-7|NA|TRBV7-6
CASSLFQDSHEQYF
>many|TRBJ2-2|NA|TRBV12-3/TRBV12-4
CASSLVSGIGELFF
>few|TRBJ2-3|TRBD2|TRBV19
CASSLRTSGYTDTQYF
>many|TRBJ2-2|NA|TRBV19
CASSIIGAGSTGELFF